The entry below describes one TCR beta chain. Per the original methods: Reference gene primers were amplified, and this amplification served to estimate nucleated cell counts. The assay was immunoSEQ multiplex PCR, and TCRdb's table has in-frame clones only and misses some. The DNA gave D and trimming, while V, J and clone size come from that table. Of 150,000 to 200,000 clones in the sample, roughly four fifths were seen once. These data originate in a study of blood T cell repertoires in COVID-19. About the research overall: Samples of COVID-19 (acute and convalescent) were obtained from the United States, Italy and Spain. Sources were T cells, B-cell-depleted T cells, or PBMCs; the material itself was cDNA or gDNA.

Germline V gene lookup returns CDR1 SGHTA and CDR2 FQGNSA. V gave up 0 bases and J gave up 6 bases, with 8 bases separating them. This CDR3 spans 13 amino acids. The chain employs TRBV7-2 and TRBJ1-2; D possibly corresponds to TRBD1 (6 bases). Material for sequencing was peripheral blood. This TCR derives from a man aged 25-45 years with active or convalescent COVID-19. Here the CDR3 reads CASSLATGNGYTF. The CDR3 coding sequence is TGTGCCAGCAGCTTAGCTACAGGGAATGGCTACACCTTC.